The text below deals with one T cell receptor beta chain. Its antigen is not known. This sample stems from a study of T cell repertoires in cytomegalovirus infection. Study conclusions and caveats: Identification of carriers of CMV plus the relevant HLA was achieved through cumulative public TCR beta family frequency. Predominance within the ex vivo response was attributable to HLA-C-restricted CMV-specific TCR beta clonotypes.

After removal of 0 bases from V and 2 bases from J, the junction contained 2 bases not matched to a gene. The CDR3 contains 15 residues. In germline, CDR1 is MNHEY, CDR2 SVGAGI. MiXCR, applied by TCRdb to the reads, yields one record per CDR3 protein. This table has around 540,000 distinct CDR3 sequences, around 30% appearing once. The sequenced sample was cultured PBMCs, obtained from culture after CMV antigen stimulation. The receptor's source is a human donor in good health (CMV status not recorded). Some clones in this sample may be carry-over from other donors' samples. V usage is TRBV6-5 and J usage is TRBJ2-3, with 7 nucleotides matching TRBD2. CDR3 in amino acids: CASSYSGGPTDTQYF. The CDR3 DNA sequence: TGTGCCAGCAGTTACTCGGGAGGGCCCACAGATACGCAGTATTTT.